A selection of T cell receptor beta chains follows, all from one sample in a study of CD8 T cells in Susac syndrome. TCRdb re-called the immunoSEQ multiplex PCR reads through MiXCR, storing one row per CDR3 protein. The table records around 99,000 distinct CDR3 sequences, around 95% of them present only once. The source material was CD4+ T cells from PBMCs. The receptor source for this set is a human donor in good health. Both conserved end residues are part of each CDR3. The D gene is left open where the match is weak. Clone size appears in some rows only: once, few, many, or a class for an expanded clone.

DNA: TGTGCCAGCAGTTTACCGGGGAACGGGGAGCTGTTTTTT
CDR3: CASSLPGNGELFF
J: TRBJ2-2
D: NA
length: 13
size: NA
V: TRBV28

DNA: TGTGCCAGCAGTTTTGGGGGCGCGGAGACCCAGTACTTC
CDR3: CASSFGGAETQYF
J: TRBJ2-5
D: NA
length: 13
size: NA
V: TRBV12-3/TRBV12-4

DNA: TGTGCCAGCAGCCAAGATCTGAGCAGCCATGAGCAGTTCTTC
CDR3: CASSQDLSSHEQFF
J: TRBJ2-1
D: NA
length: 14
size: NA
V: TRBV3-1

DNA: TGTGCCAGCAGCCGGACAGGGAGTGATGGCTACACCTTC
CDR3: CASSRTGSDGYTF
J: TRBJ1-2
D: TRBD1
length: 13
size: NA
V: TRBV11-3

DNA: TGTGCCAGCACTTCCCACAGGGATGGAACCGGGGAGCTGTTTTTT
CDR3: CASTSHRDGTGELFF
J: TRBJ2-2
D: NA
length: 15
size: NA
V: TRBV27

DNA: TGCAGCGTTGGGACAGCGAACACAGATACGCAGTATTTT
CDR3: CSVGTANTDTQYF
J: TRBJ2-3
D: NA
length: 13
size: NA
V: TRBV29-1

DNA: TGTGCCACCAGCAGAGAGCTAGCGGGAGGGCCGGGTGAGCAGTTCTTC
CDR3: CATSRELAGGPGEQFF
J: TRBJ2-1
D: TRBD2
length: 16
size: NA
V: TRBV15

DNA: TGTGCCTGGAGTAACTGGGCTGGAAACACCATATATTTT
CDR3: CAWSNWAGNTIYF
J: TRBJ1-3
D: NA
length: 13
size: NA
V: TRBV30

DNA: TGTGCCAGCAGTTTAATCCGGGACAACCAGTTCTTC
CDR3: CASSLIRDNQFF
J: TRBJ2-1
D: NA
length: 12
size: NA
V: TRBV28

DNA: TGTGCCACCAGTTCGACAGGCTTCAGCAATCAGCCCCAGCATTTT
CDR3: CATSSTGFSNQPQHF
J: TRBJ1-5
D: NA
length: 15
size: NA
V: TRBV24-1

DNA: TGTGCCAGCTCACGCCTAGACACCGGGGAGCTGTTTTTT
CDR3: CASSRLDTGELFF
J: TRBJ2-2
D: NA
length: 13
size: NA
V: TRBV18

DNA: TGCGCCAGCAGTCAATCGGGGGTGGGTGGGAATTCACCCCTCCACTTT
CDR3: CASSQSGVGGNSPLHF
J: TRBJ1-6
D: NA
length: 16
size: NA
V: TRBV23-1

DNA: TGCAGCGTTCAGGCAGGGGGCAATCAGCCCCAGCATTTT
CDR3: CSVQAGGNQPQHF
J: TRBJ1-5
D: NA
length: 13
size: NA
V: TRBV29-1

DNA: TGTGCCAGCAGCCCCAAGAGGGGGGCTACGCAGTATTTT
CDR3: CASSPKRGATQYF
J: TRBJ2-3
D: NA
length: 13
size: NA
V: TRBV7-3

DNA: TGTGCCAGCAGTTCCACCGGGGATACGCAGTATTTT
CDR3: CASSSTGDTQYF
J: TRBJ2-3
D: NA
length: 12
size: NA
V: TRBV6-5

DNA: TGTGCTAGCAGCCCCGGACGGCATAGCAATCAGCCCCAGCATTTT
CDR3: CASSPGRHSNQPQHF
J: TRBJ1-5
D: NA
length: 15
size: NA
V: TRBV7-7

DNA: TGCAGCGCCTCAGGACAGGCTGACACTGAAGCTTTCTTT
CDR3: CSASGQADTEAFF
J: TRBJ1-1
D: TRBD1
length: 13
size: NA
V: TRBV29-1

DNA: TGTGCCAGCAGTAGAGGAGCCAGCACTGAAGCTTTCTTT
CDR3: CASSRGASTEAFF
J: TRBJ1-1
D: NA
length: 13
size: NA
V: TRBV12-3/TRBV12-4

DNA: TGTGCCAGCAGCGGCAGGGGTGGCTACACCTTC
CDR3: CASSGRGGYTF
J: TRBJ1-2
D: NA
length: 11
size: NA
V: TRBV3-1

DNA: TGTGCCAGCAGTTCGGGACTAGCGAACGGAGAGACCCAGTACTTC
CDR3: CASSSGLANGETQYF
J: TRBJ2-5
D: TRBD2
length: 15
size: NA
V: TRBV27

DNA: TGTGCCTGGACCAAATCGACCCTTCAGTACTTC
CDR3: CAWTKSTLQYF
J: TRBJ2-4
D: NA
length: 11
size: NA
V: TRBV30

DNA: TGTGCCAGCAGCCCGACCCTAGTCGGTTCACCCCTCCACTTT
CDR3: CASSPTLVGSPLHF
J: TRBJ1-6
D: NA
length: 14
size: NA
V: TRBV7-9

DNA: TGCGCCAGCCGGGGAGGGACGGACAGCCCGCCGAAAGGCTACACCTTC
CDR3: CASRGGTDSPPKGYTF
J: TRBJ1-2
D: NA
length: 16
size: NA
V: TRBV5-1

DNA: TGTGCCAGCAGCCCCCCCCGGGGGGTGGAAACCGGGGAGCTGTTTTTT
CDR3: CASSPPRGVETGELFF
J: TRBJ2-2
D: TRBD2
length: 16
size: NA
V: TRBV25-1

DNA: TGCAGCGTTGATAGTCAGCAAGAGACCCAGTACTTC
CDR3: CSVDSQQETQYF
J: TRBJ2-5
D: NA
length: 12
size: NA
V: TRBV29-1

DNA: TGTGCCAGTAGTATTGGGACAGGGGGACGGCAGCCCCAGCATTTT
CDR3: CASSIGTGGRQPQHF
J: TRBJ1-5
D: TRBD1
length: 15
size: once
V: TRBV19

DNA: TGTGCCAGCAGCTTAACAGGGGTGAGCACAGATACGCAGTATTTT
CDR3: CASSLTGVSTDTQYF
J: TRBJ2-3
D: NA
length: 15
size: NA
V: TRBV7-3

DNA: TGTGCCAGTAGCCTCGATCATTCGCTGTTTTTT
CDR3: CASSLDHSLFF
J: TRBJ1-4
D: NA
length: 11
size: NA
V: TRBV19

DNA: TGTGCCAGCAGTTACAGGCGGGAGGGCCGAGGTACTCTCGAGCAGTACTTC
CDR3: CASSYRREGRGTLEQYF
J: TRBJ2-7
D: TRBD2
length: 17
size: NA
V: TRBV6-2/TRBV6-3

DNA: TGCAGTGCTAGAGATGGTCGGGACAGGGGGAGGGGTGGCTACACCTTC
CDR3: CSARDGRDRGRGGYTF
J: TRBJ1-2
D: TRBD1
length: 16
size: NA
V: TRBV20-1

DNA: TGCGCCAGCAGCCCAGGACTAGCGGTTTCCTACGAGCAGTACTTC
CDR3: CASSPGLAVSYEQYF
J: TRBJ2-7
D: TRBD2
length: 15
size: NA
V: TRBV5-1